A selection of T cell receptor beta chains follows, all from one sample in a study of cytomegalovirus exposure and HLA in healthy donors. The repertoire was sequenced with immunoSEQ multiplex PCR; TCRdb's copy has only in-frame clones and lacks some. Across about 200,000 clones, the top ten clones capture about 1.1% of the sample. The sample comprised PBMCs. The receptor source for this set is a girl aged 2 to 10 in good health and CMV-seropositive. The CDR3 runs from the conserved cysteine through the conserved F or W. A D gene is named only where the DNA matches it firmly.

d_gene | j_gene | v_gene | CDR3nt | CDR3aa
TRBD1 | TRBJ2-7 | TRBV10-2 | TGCGCCAGCACCTCTCGACAGGGGGCTGACGAGCAGTACTTC | CASTSRQGADEQYF
NA | TRBJ2-3 | TRBV2 | TGTGCCAGCAGTGACCACACAGATACGCAGTATTTT | CASSDHTDTQYF
TRBD1 | TRBJ2-1 | TRBV19 | TGTGCCAGTAGTCCAGGGGGACAACAGTTCTTC | CASSPGGQQFF
NA | TRBJ2-7 | TRBV28 | TGTGCCAGCAGTTTATATAGGGGCGAGCAGTACTTC | CASSLYRGEQYF
TRBD2 | TRBJ2-7 | TRBV4-1 | TGCGCCAGCAGCCAAGGTCTAGCGGGGGCCTACGAGCAGTACTTC | CASSQGLAGAYEQYF
NA | TRBJ2-1 | TRBV19 | TGTGCCAGTAGTAGCTTTAGCGGTAATGAGCAGTTCTTC | CASSSFSGNEQFF
NA | TRBJ1-2 | TRBV28 | TGTGCCAGCAGTACCCCACAGGAGCATGGCTACACCTTC | CASSTPQEHGYTF
TRBD1 | TRBJ2-2 | TRBV5-1 | TGCGCCAGCAGCCCCAGGGACAGGAAGACCGGGGAGCTGTTTTTT | CASSPRDRKTGELFF
TRBD1 | TRBJ2-5 | TRBV5-1 | TGCGCCAGCAGTTGGGACAGGGGAGGGGAGACCCAGTACTTC | CASSWDRGGETQYF
NA | TRBJ2-1 | TRBV9 | TGTGCCAGCAGCCCCGGACTTCCCCCCCCCTACAATGAGCAGTTCTTC | CASSPGLPPPYNEQFF
NA | TRBJ2-7 | TRBV6-5 | TGTGCCAGCAGTTACTCGGCTGTCTTCTCCTACGAGCAGTACTTC | CASSYSAVFSYEQYF
NA | TRBJ2-6 | TRBV28 | TGTGCCAGCAGTTTGCGGAGCTCTGGGGCCAACGTCCTGACTTTC | CASSLRSSGANVLTF
NA | TRBJ2-7 | TRBV6-6 | TGTGCCAGCAGTTACTCACAGGGCTCTTACGAGCAGTACTTC | CASSYSQGSYEQYF
NA | TRBJ2-7 | TRBV27 | TGTGCCACAGGCCCCGGAACCGTAAACTACGAGCAGTACTTC | CATGPGTVNYEQYF
TRBD2 | TRBJ2-7 | TRBV5-6 | TGTGCCAGCAGCTGGGGACTAGCGGAGGCCTACGAGCAGTACTTC | CASSWGLAEAYEQYF
NA | TRBJ2-4 | TRBV5-4 | TGTGCCAGCAGCTTACCAGGTGGATCTCTAGCCAAAAACATTCAGTACTTC | CASSLPGGSLAKNIQYF
NA | TRBJ2-1 | TRBV5-8 | TGTGCCAGCAGCCGGGGACTCTTCTCCTACAATGAGCAGTTCTTC | CASSRGLFSYNEQFF
TRBD2 | TRBJ2-7 | TRBV6-5 | TGTGCCAGCAGTTACTCTCCTAGCGGTACCTACGAGCAGTACTTC | CASSYSPSGTYEQYF
TRBD2 | TRBJ2-1 | TRBV5-6 | TGTGCCAGCAGCTGGGAGGGAGGACCCGACAATGAGCAGTTCTTC | CASSWEGGPDNEQFF
TRBD2 | TRBJ2-3 | TRBV9 | TGTGCCAGCAGCGTAGGCCCTAGCGGGAGCGGCGCAGATACGCAGTATTTT | CASSVGPSGSGADTQYF
NA | TRBJ2-2 | TRBV10-3 | TGTGCCATCAGTGACGGGACACAAAACACCGGGGAGCTGTTTTTT | CAISDGTQNTGELFF
NA | TRBJ2-7 | TRBV30 | TGTGCCTGGAGGGTCCGCTACGAGCAGTACTTC | CAWRVRYEQYF
NA | TRBJ2-7 | TRBV9 | TGTGCCAGCAGCGAGGAGGGAGGGGGGCTCGGGTACGAGCAGTACTTC | CASSEEGGGLGYEQYF
NA | TRBJ2-7 | TRBV18 | TGTGCCAGCTCACCATCAGACGGGACCTACGAGCAGTACTTC | CASSPSDGTYEQYF
TRBD1 | TRBJ1-1 | TRBV18 | TGTGCCAGCTCACCGGGACAGACGAATACTGAAGCTTTCTTT | CASSPGQTNTEAFF
NA | TRBJ2-1 | TRBV5-1 | TGCGCCAGCAGCTTGGCGGACAGAATCCTAGGTAATGAGCAGTTCTTC | CASSLADRILGNEQFF
TRBD2 | TRBJ2-2 | TRBV7-3 | TGTGCCAGCAGCGCCCCCCTTGCGGGAGTCCCCGGGGAGCTGTTTTTT | CASSAPLAGVPGELFF
TRBD1 | TRBJ2-3 | TRBV2 | TGTGCCAGCAGTGAATTGGCCAGGGGGCTCACAGATACGCAGTATTTT | CASSELARGLTDTQYF
TRBD1 | TRBJ1-5 | TRBV7-9 | TGTGCCAGCAGCTCCGCGTGGGGGACAGATAATCAGCCCCAGCATTTT | CASSSAWGTDNQPQHF
NA | TRBJ2-7 | TRBV2 | TGTGCCAGCGCGAGGGCACCTGAGCAGTACTTC | CASARAPEQYF
TRBD2 | TRBJ2-3 | TRBV27 | TGTGCCAGCAAGTTATTCAGGACTAGCGGGTCAATCCCCACAGATACGCAGTATTTT | CASKLFRTSGSIPTDTQYF
NA | TRBJ2-7 | TRBV5-5 | TGTGCCAGCAGCTTGGTCTGGGGGGGCCGCGAGCAGTACTTC | CASSLVWGGREQYF
NA | TRBJ1-4 | TRBV10-3 | TGTGCCACCACGGGGGGTTTTAATGAAAAACTGTTTTTT | CATTGGFNEKLFF
TRBD2 | TRBJ2-1 | TRBV5-4 | TGTGCCAGCAGCCCCGGGACTAGCGGGTACAATGAGCAGTTCTTC | CASSPGTSGYNEQFF
NA | TRBJ1-2 | TRBV5-8 | TGTGCCAGCAGCTTCGGGTTGTATAACTATGGCTACACCTTC | CASSFGLYNYGYTF
TRBD1 | TRBJ1-2 | TRBV7-9 | TGTGCCAGCAGCCCTGCGACAGGGGATGGCTACACCTTC | CASSPATGDGYTF
NA | TRBJ2-7 | TRBV30 | TGTGCCTGGAGTAACGGGATATCCTACGAGCAGTACTTC | CAWSNGISYEQYF
NA | TRBJ2-6 | TRBV27 | TGTGCCAGCAGTAGTTTAGGCAGGGGTGCTGGGGCCAACGTCCTGACTTTC | CASSSLGRGAGANVLTF
TRBD1 | TRBJ2-3 | TRBV27 | TGTGCCAGCAGTACCCGGGACAGGGGCACAGATACGCAGTATTTT | CASSTRDRGTDTQYF
NA | TRBJ2-6 | TRBV2 | TGTGCCAGCAGGGAACAGGGTACTGGGGCCAACGTCCTGACTTTC | CASREQGTGANVLTF
NA | TRBJ2-1 | TRBV20-1 | TGCAGTGCTAGAGAGGGGGCTTCGCAGTTCTTC | CSAREGASQFF
NA | TRBJ1-1 | TRBV5-6 | TGTGCCAGCAGCTTCGGTCCGGGAATAGGGGCTTTCTTT | CASSFGPGIGAFF
NA | TRBJ1-2 | TRBV11-2 | TGTGCCAGCAGCTTAACAGACCCCTATGGCTACACCTTC | CASSLTDPYGYTF
TRBD2 | TRBJ2-7 | TRBV7-2 | TGTGCCAGCAGCAAGACTAGCGGGAACTCCTACGAGCAGTACTTC | CASSKTSGNSYEQYF
NA | TRBJ1-4 | TRBV6-6 | TGTGCCAGCATTTCCCCTGGGCGCGAAAATGAAAAACTGTTTTTT | CASISPGRENEKLFF
TRBD1 | TRBJ1-5 | TRBV13 | TGTGCCAGCAGTCGGACAGGGAGTAATCAGCCCCAGCATTTT | CASSRTGSNQPQHF
NA | TRBJ2-1 | TRBV5-1 | TGCGCCAGCAGCTTGGGGGACTCCGTGAATGAGCAGTTCTTC | CASSLGDSVNEQFF
NA | TRBJ1-2 | TRBV2 | TGTGCCAGCAGCCGAGGAGGCTACACCTTC | CASSRGGYTF
NA | TRBJ1-1 | TRBV18 | TGTGCCAGCTTCCAACAGGGCTCTGAAGCTTTCTTT | CASFQQGSEAFF
NA | TRBJ2-2 | TRBV27 | TGTGCCAGCAGTTTATCTAGGGGGAGGGGTACCGGGGAGCTGTTTTTT | CASSLSRGRGTGELFF
TRBD2 | TRBJ2-7 | TRBV5-1 | TGCGCCAGCAGCTTGGCCTCCTATAGCGGGAGCTCCTACGAGCAGTACTTC | CASSLASYSGSSYEQYF
NA | TRBJ2-4 | TRBV29-1 | TGCAGCGTACGTGGAACAGGGCTCGTAGCCAAAAACATTCAGTACTTC | CSVRGTGLVAKNIQYF
NA | TRBJ2-7 | TRBV2 | TGTGCCAGCAGGCGGGAATCTGGATTAGGGGTCGAGCAGTACTTC | CASRRESGLGVEQYF